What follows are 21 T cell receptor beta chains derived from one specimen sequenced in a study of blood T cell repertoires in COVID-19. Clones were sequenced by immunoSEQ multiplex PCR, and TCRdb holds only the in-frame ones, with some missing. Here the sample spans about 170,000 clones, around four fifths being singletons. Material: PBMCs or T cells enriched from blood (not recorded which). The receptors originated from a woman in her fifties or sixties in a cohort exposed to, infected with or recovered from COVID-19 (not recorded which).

The CDR3 DNA reads TGTGCCAGCAGCTTATCTCTTGGACAGCCGGGCTACACCTTC. Translated, it gives CASSLSLGQPGYTF. This chain links TRBV7-2 with TRBJ1-2, with a tentative D call TRBD1 (6 bases). CDR1 is SGHTA and CDR2 is FQGNSA in the germline V gene. The CDR3 has 14 residues. V lost 2 bases and J lost 8, with 15 bases in between.

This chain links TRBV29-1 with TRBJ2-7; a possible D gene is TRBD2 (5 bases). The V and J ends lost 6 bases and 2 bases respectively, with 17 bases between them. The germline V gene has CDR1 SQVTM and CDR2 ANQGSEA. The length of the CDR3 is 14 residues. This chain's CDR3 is CSVVVRGPPYEQYF. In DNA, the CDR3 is TGCAGCGTCGTCGTCCGAGGGCCCCCCTACGAGCAGTACTTC.

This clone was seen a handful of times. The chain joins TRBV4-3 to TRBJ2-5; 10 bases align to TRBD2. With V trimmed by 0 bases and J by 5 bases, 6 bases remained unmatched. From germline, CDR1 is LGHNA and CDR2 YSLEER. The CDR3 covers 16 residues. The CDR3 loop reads CASSQEASGGWETQYF. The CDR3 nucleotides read TGCGCCAGCAGCCAAGAAGCTAGCGGGGGATGGGAGACCCAGTACTTC.

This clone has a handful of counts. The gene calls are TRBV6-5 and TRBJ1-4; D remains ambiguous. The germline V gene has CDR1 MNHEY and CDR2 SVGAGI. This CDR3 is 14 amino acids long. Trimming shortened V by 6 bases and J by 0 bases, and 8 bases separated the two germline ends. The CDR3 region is CASSAAATNEKLFF. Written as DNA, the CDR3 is TGTGCCAGCAGCGCGGCGGCAACTAATGAAAAACTGTTTTTT.

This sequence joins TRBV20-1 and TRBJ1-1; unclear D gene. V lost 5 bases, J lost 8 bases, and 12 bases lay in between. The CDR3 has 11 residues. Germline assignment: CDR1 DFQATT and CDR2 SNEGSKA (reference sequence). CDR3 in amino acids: CSAPTPTEAFF. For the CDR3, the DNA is TGCAGTGCTCCCACACCAACAGAAGCTTTCTTT.

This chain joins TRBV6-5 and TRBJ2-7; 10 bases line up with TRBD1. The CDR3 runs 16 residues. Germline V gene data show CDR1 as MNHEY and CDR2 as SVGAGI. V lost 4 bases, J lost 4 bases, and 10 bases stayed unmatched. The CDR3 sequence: CASSLAGTGVSYEQYF. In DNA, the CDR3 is TGTGCCAGCAGTTTGGCCGGGACAGGGGTCTCGTACGAGCAGTACTTC.

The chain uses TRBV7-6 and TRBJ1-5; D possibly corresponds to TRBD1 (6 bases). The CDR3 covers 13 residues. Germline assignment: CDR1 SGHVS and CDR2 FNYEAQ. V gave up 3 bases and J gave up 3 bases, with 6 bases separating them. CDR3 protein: CASSLGANQPQHF. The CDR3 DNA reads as TGTGCCAGCAGCTTGGGGGCCAATCAGCCCCAGCATTTT.

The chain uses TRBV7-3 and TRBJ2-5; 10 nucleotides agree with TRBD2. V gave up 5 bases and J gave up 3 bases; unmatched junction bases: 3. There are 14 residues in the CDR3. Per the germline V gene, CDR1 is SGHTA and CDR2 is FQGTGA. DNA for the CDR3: TGTGCCAGCAGCCTAGGACTAGCGGAAGAGACCCAGTACTTC. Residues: CASSLGLAEETQYF.

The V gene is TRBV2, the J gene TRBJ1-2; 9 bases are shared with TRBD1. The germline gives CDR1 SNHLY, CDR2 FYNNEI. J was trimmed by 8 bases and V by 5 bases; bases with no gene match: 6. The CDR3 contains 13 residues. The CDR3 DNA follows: TGTGCCAGCAGTTCGGGACAGGGTCGGGGCTACACCTTC. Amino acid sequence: CASSSGQGRGYTF.

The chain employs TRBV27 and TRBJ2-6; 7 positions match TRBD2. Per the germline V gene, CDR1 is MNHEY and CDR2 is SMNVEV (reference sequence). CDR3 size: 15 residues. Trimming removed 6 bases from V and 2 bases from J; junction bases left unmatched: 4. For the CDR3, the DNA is TGTGCCAGCAGCCCACGGGGGGCTGGGGCCAACGTCCTGACTTTC. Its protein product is CASSPRGAGANVLTF.

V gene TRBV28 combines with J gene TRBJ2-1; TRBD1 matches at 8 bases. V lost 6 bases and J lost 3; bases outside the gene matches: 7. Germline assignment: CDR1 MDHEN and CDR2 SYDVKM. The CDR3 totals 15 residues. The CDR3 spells CASRIETGDYNEQFF. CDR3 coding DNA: TGTGCCAGCAGAATAGAGACAGGGGACTACAATGAGCAGTTCTTC.

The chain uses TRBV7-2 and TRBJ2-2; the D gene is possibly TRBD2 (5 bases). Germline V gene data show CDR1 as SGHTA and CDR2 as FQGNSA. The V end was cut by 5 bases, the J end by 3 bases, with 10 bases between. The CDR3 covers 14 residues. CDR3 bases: TGTGCCAGCAGCACACGGACTTACACCGGGGAGCTGTTTTTT. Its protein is CASSTRTYTGELFF.

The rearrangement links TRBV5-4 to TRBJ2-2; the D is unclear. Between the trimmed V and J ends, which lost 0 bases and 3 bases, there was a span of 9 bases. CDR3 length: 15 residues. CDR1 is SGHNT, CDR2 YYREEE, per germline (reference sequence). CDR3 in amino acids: CASSLEVAHTGELFF. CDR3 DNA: TGTGCCAGCAGCTTGGAAGTAGCCCACACCGGGGAGCTGTTTTTT.

CDR3 amino acids: CATSDIRSNQETQYF. The DNA of the CDR3 is TGTGCCACCAGTGATATAAGATCTAACCAAGAGACCCAGTACTTC. V and J are TRBV24-1 and TRBJ2-5; D unresolved. CDR1 and CDR2 (germline): KGHDR, SFDVKD. This CDR3 contains 15 residues. With 3 bases removed from V and 0 bases from J, the gap between germline ends came to 10 bases.

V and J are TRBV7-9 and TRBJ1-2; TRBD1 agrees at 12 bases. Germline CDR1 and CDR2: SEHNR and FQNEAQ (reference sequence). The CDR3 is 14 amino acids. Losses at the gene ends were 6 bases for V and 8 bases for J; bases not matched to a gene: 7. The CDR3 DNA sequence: TGTGCCAGCAGACATGGGACAGGGGGCTCGGGCTACACCTTC. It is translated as CASRHGTGGSGYTF.

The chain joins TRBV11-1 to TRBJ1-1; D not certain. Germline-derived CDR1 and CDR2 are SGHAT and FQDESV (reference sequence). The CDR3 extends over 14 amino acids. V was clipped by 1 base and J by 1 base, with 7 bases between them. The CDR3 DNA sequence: TGTGCCAGCAGCTTAGATGGAGGGAACACTGAAGCTTTCTTT. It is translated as CASSLDGGNTEAFF.

CDR3 sequence (DNA): TGCGCCAGCAGCTTCACAGGGCGCGACCTCTCTGGAAACACCATATATTTT. Translating it yields CASSFTGRDLSGNTIYF. The gene calls are TRBV5-1 and TRBJ1-3; D possibly corresponds to TRBD1 (6 bases). CDR1 and CDR2 (germline): SGHRS, YFSETQ. The length of the CDR3 is 17 residues. V was trimmed by 2 bases and J by 0 bases, leaving 15 bases between them.

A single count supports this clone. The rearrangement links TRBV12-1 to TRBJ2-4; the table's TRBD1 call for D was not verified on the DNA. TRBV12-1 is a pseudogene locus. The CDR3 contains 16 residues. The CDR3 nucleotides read TGTGCCAGCAGCTACAGACAGGGCCTTGCCAAAAACATTCAGTACTTC. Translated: CASSYRQGLAKNIQYF.

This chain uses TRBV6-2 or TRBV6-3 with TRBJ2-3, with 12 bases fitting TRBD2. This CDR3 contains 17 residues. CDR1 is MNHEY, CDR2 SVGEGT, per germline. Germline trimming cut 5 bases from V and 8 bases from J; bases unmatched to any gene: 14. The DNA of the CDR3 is TGTGCCAGCAGTCGCTATTCTAGCGGGGGGGTTGTTGGTACGCAGTATTTT. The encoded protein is CASSRYSSGGVVGTQYF.

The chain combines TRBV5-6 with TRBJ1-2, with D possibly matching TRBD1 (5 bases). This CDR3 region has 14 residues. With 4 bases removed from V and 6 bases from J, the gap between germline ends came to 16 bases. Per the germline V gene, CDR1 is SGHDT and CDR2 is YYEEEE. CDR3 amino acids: CASSPGLPGDGYTF. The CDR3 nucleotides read TGTGCCAGCAGCCCGGGACTTCCCGGGGATGGCTACACCTTC. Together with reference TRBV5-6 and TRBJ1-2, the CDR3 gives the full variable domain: DAGVTQSPTHLIKTRGQQVTLRCSPKSGHDTVSWYQQALGQGPQFIFQYYEEEERQRGNFPDRFSGHQFPNYSSELNVNALLLGDSALYLCASSPGLPGDGYTFGSGTRLTVV.

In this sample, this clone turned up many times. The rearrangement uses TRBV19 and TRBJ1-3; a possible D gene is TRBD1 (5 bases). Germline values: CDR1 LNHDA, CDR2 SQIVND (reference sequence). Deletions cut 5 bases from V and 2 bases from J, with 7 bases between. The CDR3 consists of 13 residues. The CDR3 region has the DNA TGTGCCAGTAGTTCAGGGACTGGAAACACCATATATTTT. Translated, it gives CASSSGTGNTIYF.